This note documents a single T cell receptor (beta chain) sequence. Produced via immunoSEQ multiplex PCR; TCRdb's table is partial and in-frame only. Of roughly 160,000 clones detected, 84% appear once; the ten largest clones hold approximately 10%. The data are from a study of blood T cell repertoires in COVID-19. The CDR3 runs 16 residues. V was pared by 5 bases and J by 0 bases, with 17 bases between. Germline CDR1 and CDR2: MDHEN and SYDVKM. J is TRBJ2-7 and V is TRBV28; no clear D gene. The clonotype was recovered from an older man with active or convalescent COVID-19. Sequenced material: peripheral blood. Written as DNA, the CDR3 is TGTGCCAGCAGTCCGAGGCAGCCTTTTGGCTCCTACGAGCAGTACTTC. Encoded protein: CASSPRQPFGSYEQYF. Full variable domain (remainder filled in from reference TRBV28 and TRBJ2-7): DVKVTQSSRYLVKRTGEKVFLECVQDMDHENMFWYRQDPGLGLRLIYFSYDVKMKEKGDIPEGYSVSREKKERFSLILESASTNQTSMYLCASSPRQPFGSYEQYFGPGTRLTVT.